This T cell receptor (beta chain) came from a study of blood T cell repertoires in COVID-19. This CDR3 comprises 14 residues. Clones were read by immunoSEQ multiplex PCR, and TCRdb kept only the in-frame ones, dropping some. The data show approximately 97,000 clones, with around 88% seen just once and 18% held by the top ten. This chain connects TRBV1 to TRBJ1-5; the DNA was not used to check the table's D call, TRBD1. TRBV1 is classified as a pseudogene. Material: peripheral blood. This TCR derives from a woman at least 80 years old with acute or convalescent COVID-19. For the CDR3, the DNA is TGCACCAGCAGCCAAAGACAGACGAATCAGCCCCAGCATTTT. Protein: CTSSQRQTNQPQHF.